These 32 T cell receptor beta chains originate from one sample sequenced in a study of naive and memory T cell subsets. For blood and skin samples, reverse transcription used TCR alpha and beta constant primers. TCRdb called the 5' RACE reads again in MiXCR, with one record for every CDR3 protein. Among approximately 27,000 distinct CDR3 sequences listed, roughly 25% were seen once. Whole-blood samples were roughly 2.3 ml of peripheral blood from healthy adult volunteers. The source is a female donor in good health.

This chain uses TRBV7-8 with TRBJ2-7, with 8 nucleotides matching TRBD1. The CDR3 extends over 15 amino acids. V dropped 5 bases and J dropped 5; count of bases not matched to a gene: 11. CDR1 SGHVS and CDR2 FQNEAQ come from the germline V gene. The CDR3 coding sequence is TGTGCCAGCAGCCACAGAGGACAGGGAAGGAACGAGCAGTACTTC. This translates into CASSHRGQGRNEQYF. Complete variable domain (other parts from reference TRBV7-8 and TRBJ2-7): GAGVSQSPRYKVAKRGQDVALRCDPISGHVSLFWYQQALGQGPEFLTYFQNEAQLDKSGLPSDRFFAERPEGSVSTLKIQRTQQEDSAVYLCASSHRGQGRNEQYFGPGTRLTVT.

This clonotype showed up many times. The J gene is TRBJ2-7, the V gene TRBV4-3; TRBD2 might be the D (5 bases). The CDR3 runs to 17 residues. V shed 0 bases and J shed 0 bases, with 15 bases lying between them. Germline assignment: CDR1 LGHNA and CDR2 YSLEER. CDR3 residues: CASSQEAGGPPSYEQYF. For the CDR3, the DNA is TGCGCCAGCAGCCAAGAAGCTGGAGGTCCCCCCTCCTACGAGCAGTACTTC.

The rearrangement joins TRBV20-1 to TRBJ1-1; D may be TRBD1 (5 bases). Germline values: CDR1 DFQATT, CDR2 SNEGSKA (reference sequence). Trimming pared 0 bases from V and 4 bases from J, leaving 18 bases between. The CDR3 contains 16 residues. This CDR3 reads CSARDQFQGRSTEAFF. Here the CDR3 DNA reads TGCAGTGCTAGAGATCAATTTCAGGGAAGGAGCACTGAAGCTTTCTTT.

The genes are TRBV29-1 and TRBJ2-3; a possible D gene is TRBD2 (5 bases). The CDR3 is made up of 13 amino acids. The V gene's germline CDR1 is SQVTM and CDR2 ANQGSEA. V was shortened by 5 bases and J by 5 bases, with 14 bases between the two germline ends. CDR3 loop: CSVYISGVDTQYF. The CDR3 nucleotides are TGCAGCGTTTACATCAGCGGCGTAGATACGCAGTATTTT.

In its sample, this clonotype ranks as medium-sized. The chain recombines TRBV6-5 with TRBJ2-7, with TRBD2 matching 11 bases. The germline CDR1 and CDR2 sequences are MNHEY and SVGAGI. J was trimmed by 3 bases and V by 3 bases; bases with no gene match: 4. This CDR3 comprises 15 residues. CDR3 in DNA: TGTGCCAGCAGTTATTTCGGGACTAGCGGCTACGAGCAGTACTTC. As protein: CASSYFGTSGYEQYF.

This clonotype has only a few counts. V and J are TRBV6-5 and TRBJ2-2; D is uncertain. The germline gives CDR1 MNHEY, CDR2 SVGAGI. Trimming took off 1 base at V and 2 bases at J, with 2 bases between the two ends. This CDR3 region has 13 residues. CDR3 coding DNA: TGTGCCAGCAGTTACTTTAACACCGGGGAGCTGTTTTTT. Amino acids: CASSYFNTGELFF.

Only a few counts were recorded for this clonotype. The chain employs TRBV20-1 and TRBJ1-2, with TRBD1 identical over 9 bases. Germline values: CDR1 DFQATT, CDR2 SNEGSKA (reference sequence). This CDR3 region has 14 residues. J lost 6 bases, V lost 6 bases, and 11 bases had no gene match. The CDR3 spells CSAPDPRDRDGYTF. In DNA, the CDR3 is TGCAGTGCGCCTGACCCCCGGGACAGGGATGGCTACACCTTC.

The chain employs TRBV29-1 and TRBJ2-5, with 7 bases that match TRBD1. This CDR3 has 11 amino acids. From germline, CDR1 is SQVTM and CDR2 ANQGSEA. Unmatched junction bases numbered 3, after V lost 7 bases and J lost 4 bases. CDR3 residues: CSGRQGETQYF. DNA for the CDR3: TGCAGCGGCCGACAGGGAGAGACCCAGTACTTC.

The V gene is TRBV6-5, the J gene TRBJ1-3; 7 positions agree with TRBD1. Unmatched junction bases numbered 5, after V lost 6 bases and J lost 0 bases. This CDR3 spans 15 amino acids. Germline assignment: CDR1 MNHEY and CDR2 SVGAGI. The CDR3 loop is CASRLDRYSGNTIYF. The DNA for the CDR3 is TGTGCCAGCAGACTGGACAGGTACTCTGGAAACACCATATATTTT.

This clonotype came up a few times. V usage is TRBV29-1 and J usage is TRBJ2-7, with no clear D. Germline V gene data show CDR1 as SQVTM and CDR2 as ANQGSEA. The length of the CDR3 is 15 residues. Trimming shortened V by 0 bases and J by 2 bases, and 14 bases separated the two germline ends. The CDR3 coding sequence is TGCAGCGTTGAAGATCCCCGAGGCCTACCCTACGAGCAGTACTTC. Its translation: CSVEDPRGLPYEQYF.

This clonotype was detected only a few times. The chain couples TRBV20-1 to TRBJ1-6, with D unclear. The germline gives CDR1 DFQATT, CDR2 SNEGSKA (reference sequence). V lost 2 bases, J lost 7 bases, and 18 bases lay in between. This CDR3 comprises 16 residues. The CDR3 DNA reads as TGCAGTGCTAGACGCTCGGGAATGTTGTCCAATTCACCCCTCCACTTT. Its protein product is CSARRSGMLSNSPLHF.

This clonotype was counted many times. CDR3 DNA: TGTGCCAGCAGCTTGAATTTCGCGAGGGAGACCCAGTACTTC. Translating gives CASSLNFARETQYF. The chain combines TRBV5-4 with TRBJ2-5; no clear D gene. V was shortened by 1 base and J by 5 bases, with 12 bases between the two germline ends. This CDR3 spans 14 amino acids. In germline, CDR1 is SGHNT, CDR2 YYREEE (reference sequence).

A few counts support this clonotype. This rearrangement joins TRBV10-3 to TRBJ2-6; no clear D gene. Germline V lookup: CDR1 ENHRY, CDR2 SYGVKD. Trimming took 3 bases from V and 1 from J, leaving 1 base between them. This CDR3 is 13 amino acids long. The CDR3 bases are TGTGCCATCAGTGAATCTGGGGCCAACGTCCTGACTTTC. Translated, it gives CAISESGANVLTF.

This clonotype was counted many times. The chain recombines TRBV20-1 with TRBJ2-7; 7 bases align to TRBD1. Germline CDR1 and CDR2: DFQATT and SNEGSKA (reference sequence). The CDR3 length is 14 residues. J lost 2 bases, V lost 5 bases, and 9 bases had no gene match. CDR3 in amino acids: CSALKGTVPYEQYF. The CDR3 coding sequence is TGCAGTGCTCTGAAGGGGACAGTTCCCTACGAGCAGTACTTC.

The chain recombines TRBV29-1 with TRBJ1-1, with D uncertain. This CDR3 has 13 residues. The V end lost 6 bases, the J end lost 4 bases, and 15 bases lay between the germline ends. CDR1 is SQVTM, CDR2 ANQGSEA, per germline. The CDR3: CSVRTFKGTEAFF. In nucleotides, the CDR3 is TGCAGCGTCCGGACGTTTAAAGGCACTGAAGCTTTCTTT.

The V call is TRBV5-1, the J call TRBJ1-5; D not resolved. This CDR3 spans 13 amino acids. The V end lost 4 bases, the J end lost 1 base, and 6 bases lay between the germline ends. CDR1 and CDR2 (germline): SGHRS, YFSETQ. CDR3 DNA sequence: TGCGCCAGCAGCCTACAGAGCAATCAGCCCCAGCATTTT. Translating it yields CASSLQSNQPQHF.

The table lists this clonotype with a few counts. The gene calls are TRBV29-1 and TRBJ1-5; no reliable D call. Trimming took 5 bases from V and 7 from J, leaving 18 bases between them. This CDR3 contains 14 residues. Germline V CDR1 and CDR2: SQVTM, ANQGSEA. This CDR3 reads CSVLDRGSGQPQHF. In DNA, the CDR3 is TGCAGCGTTCTAGACCGGGGTAGCGGGCAGCCCCAGCATTTT.

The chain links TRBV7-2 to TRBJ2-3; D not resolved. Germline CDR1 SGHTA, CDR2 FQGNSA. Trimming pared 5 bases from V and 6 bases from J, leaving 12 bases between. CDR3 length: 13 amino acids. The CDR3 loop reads CASSRDRQDTQYF. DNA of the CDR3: TGTGCCAGCAGCCGAGATAGGCAGGATACGCAGTATTTT.

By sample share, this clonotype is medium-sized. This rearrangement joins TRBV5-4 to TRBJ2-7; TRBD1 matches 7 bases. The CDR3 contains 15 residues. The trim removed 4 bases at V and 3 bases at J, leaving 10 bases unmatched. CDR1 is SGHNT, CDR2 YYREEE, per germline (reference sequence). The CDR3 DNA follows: TGTGCCAGCAGCCTAGGACAGGTGGCAGACTACGAGCAGTACTTC. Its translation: CASSLGQVADYEQYF.

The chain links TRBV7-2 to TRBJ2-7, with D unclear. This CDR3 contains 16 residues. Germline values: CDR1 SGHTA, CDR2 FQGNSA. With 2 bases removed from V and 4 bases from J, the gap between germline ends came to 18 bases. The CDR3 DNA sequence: TGTGCCAGCAGCTTATCCGTCGACCAAGCTGGGTACGAGCAGTACTTC. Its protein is CASSLSVDQAGYEQYF. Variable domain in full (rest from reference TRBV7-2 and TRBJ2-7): GAGVSQSPSNKVTEKGKDVELRCDPISGHTALYWYRQSLGQGLEFLIYFQGNSAPDKSGLPSDRFSAERTGGSVSTLTIQRTQQEDSAVYLCASSLSVDQAGYEQYFGPGTRLTVT.

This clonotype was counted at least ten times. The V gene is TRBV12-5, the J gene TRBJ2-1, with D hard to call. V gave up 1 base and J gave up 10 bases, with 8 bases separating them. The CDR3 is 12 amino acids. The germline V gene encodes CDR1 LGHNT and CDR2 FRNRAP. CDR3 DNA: TGTGCTAGTGGTTTGGCCACGAGGGAGCAGTTCTTC. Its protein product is CASGLATREQFF.

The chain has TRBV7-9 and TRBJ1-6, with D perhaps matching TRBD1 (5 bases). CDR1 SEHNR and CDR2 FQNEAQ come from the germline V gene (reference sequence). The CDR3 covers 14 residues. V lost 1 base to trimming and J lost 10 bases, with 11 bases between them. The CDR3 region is CASSLEKGFSPLHF. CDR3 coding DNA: TGTGCCAGCAGCTTAGAAAAGGGGTTCTCACCCCTCCACTTT. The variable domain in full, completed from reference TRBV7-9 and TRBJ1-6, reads DTGVSQNPRHKITKRGQNVTFRCDPISEHNRLYWYRQTLGQGPEFLTYFQNEAQLEKSRLLSDRFSAERPKGSFSTLEIQRTEQGDSAMYLCASSLEKGFSPLHFGNGTRLTVT.

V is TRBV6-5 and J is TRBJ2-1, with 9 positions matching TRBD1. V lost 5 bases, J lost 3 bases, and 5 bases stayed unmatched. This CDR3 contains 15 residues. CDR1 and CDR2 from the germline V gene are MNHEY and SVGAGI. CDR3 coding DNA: TGTGCCAGCAGTCTAGACAGGGGGTACTACAATGAGCAGTTCTTC. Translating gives CASSLDRGYYNEQFF.

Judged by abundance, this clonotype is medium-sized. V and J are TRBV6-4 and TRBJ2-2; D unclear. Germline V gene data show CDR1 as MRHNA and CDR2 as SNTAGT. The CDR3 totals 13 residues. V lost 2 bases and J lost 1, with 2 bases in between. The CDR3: CASSDGNTGELFF. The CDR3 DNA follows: TGTGCCAGCAGTGACGGGAACACCGGGGAGCTGTTTTTT.

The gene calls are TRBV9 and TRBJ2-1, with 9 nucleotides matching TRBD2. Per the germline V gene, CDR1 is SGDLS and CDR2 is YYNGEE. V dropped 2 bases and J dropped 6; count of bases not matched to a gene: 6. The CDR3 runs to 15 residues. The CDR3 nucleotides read TGTGCCAGCAGCGTTGGCGGGGGGGCCCTCAATGAGCAGTTCTTC. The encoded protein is CASSVGGGALNEQFF.

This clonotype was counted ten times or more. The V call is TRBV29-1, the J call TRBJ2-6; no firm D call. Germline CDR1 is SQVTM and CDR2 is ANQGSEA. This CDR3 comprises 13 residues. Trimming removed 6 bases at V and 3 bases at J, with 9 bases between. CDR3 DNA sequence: TGCAGCGTCCGTGTATTTGGGGCCAACGTCCTGACTTTC. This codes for CSVRVFGANVLTF.

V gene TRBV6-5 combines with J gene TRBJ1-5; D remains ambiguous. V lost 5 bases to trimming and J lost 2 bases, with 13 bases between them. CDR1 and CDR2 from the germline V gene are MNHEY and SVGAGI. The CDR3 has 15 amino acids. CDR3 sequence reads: CASSGSVSGNQPQHF. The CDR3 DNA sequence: TGTGCCAGCAGTGGCAGCGTGAGTGGCAATCAGCCCCAGCATTTT.

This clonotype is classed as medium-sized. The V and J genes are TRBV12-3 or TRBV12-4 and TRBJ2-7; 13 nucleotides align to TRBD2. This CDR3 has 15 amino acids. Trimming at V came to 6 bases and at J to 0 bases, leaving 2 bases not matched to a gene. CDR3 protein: CASRRTSGGSYEQYF. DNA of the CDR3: TGTGCCAGCAGGCGGACTAGCGGGGGCTCCTACGAGCAGTACTTC.

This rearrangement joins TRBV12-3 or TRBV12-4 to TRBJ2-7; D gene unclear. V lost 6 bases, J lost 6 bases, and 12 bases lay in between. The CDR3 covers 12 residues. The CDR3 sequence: CASSQGRGEQYF. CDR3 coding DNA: TGTGCCAGCAGCCAAGGCCGAGGCGAGCAGTACTTC.

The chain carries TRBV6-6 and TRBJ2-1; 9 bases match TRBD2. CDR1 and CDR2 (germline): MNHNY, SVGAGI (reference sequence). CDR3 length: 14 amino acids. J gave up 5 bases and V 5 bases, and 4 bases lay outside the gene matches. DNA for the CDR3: TGTGCCAGCAGTCTAGCGGGGCAACACAATGAGCAGTTCTTC. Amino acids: CASSLAGQHNEQFF.

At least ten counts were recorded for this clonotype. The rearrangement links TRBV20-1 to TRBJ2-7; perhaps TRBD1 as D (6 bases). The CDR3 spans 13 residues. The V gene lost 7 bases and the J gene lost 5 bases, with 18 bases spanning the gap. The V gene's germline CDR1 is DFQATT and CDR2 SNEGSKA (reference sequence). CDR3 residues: CSVPLGGRHEQYF. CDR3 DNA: TGCAGTGTCCCGCTAGGGGGACGGCACGAGCAGTACTTC.

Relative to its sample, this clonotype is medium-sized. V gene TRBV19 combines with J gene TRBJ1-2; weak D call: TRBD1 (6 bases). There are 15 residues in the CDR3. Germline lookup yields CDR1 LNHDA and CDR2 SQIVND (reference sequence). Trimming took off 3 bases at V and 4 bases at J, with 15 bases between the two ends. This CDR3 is CASSIPDRTSYGYTF. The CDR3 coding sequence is TGTGCCAGTAGTATCCCGGACAGAACCAGCTATGGCTACACCTTC.